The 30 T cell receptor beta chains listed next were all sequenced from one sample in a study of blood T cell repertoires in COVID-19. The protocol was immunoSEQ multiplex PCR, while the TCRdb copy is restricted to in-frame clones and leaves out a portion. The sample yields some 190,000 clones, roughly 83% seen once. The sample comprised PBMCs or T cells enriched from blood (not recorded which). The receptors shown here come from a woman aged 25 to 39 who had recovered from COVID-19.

The CDR3 DNA reads as TGCGCCAGCAGCCAAGATAGTCCGGGGACTGAAGCTTTCTTT. It encodes CASSQDSPGTEAFF. The chain uses TRBV4-1 and TRBJ1-1; D gene uncertain. Germline V gene sequence: CDR1 MGHRA, CDR2 YSYEKL. This CDR3 comprises 14 residues. Trimming shortened V by 0 bases and J by 5 bases, and 10 bases separated the two germline ends.

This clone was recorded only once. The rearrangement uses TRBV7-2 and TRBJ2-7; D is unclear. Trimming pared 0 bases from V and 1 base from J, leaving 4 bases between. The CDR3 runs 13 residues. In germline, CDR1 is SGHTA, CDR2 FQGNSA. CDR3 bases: TGTGCCAGCAGCTTAGCCACTTCCTACGAGCAGTACTTC. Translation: CASSLATSYEQYF.

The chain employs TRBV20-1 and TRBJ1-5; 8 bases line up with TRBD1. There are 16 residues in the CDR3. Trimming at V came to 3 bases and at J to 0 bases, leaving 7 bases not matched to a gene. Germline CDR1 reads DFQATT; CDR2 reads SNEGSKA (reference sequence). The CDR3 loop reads CSASSGQDDSNQPQHF. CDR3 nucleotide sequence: TGCAGTGCTAGTTCGGGACAGGATGATAGCAATCAGCCCCAGCATTTT.

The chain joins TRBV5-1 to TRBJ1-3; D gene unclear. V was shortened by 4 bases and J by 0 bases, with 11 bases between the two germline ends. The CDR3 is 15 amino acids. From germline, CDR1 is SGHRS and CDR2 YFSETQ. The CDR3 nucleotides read TGCGCCAGCAGCCCCGGAGTCCCCTCTGGAAACACCATATATTTT. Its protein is CASSPGVPSGNTIYF. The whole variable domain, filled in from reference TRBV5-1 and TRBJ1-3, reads KAGVTQTPRYLIKTRGQQVTLSCSPISGHRSVSWYQQTPGQGLQFLFEYFSETQRNKGNFPGRFSGRQFSNSRSEMNVSTLELGDSALYLCASSPGVPSGNTIYFGEGSWLTVV.

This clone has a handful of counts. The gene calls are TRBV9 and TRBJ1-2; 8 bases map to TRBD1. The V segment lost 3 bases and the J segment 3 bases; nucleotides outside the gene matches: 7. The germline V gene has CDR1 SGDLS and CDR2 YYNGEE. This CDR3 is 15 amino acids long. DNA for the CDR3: TGTGCCAGCAGCGCCCGTCAGGGGGCCTACTATGGCTACACCTTC. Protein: CASSARQGAYYGYTF.

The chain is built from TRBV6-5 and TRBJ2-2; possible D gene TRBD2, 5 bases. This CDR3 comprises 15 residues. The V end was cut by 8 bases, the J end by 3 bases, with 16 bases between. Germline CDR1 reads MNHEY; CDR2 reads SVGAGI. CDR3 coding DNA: TGTGCCAGCCCCTTACGAGGGCCGGACACCGGGGAGCTGTTTTTT. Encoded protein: CASPLRGPDTGELFF.

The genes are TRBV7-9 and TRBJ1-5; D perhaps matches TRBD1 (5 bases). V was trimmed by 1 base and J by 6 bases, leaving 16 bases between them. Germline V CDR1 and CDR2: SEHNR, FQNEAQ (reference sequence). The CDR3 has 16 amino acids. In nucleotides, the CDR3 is TGTGCCAGCAGCTTAGGCCAAGAAGGGGCCGGTCAGCCCCAGCATTTT. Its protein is CASSLGQEGAGQPQHF. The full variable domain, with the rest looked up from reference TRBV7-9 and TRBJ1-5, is DTGVSQNPRHKITKRGQNVTFRCDPISEHNRLYWYRQTLGQGPEFLTYFQNEAQLEKSRLLSDRFSAERPKGSFSTLEIQRTEQGDSAMYLCASSLGQEGAGQPQHFGDGTRLSIL.

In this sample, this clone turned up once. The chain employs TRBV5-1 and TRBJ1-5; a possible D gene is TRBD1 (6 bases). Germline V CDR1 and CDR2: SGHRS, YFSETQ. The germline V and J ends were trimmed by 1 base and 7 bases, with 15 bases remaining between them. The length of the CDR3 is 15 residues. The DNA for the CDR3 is TGCGCCAGCAGCTTGAGGCCAGGGGACGAGCAGCCCCAGCATTTT. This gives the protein CASSLRPGDEQPQHF.

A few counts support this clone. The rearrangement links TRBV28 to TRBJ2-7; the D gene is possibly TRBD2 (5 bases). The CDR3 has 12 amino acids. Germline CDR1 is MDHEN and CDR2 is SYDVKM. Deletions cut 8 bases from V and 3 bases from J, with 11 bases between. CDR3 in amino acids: CASASGVYEQYF. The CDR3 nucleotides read TGTGCCAGCGCTTCCGGGGTCTACGAGCAGTACTTC.

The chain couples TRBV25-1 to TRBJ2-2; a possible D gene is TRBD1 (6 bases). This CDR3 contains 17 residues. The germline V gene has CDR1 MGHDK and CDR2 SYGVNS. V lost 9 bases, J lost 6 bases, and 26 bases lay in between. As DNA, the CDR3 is TGTGCCAGAGTCGGGACCTCCAGGGGCAGGAAGTCCGGGGAGCTGTTTTTT. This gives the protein CARVGTSRGRKSGELFF.

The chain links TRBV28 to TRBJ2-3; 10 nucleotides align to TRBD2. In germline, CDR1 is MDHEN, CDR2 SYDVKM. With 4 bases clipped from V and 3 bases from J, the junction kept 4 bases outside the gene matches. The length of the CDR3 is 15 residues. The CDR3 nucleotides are TGTGCCAGCAGTTCCTCAGCGGGAGGGACAGATACGCAGTATTTT. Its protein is CASSSSAGGTDTQYF.

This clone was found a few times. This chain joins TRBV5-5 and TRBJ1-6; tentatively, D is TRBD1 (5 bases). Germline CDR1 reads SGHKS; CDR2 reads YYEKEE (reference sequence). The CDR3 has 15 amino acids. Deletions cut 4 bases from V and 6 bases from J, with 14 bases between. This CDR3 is CASSGLTGGNSPLHF. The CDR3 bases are TGTGCCAGCAGCGGTCTAACCGGGGGTAATTCACCCCTCCACTTT.

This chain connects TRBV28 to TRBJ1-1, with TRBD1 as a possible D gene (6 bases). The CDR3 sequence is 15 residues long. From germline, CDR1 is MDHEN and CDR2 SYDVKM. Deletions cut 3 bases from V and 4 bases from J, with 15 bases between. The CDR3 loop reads CASSLSSGVVTEAFF. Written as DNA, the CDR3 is TGTGCCAGCAGTTTGTCGTCAGGGGTGGTCACTGAAGCTTTCTTT.

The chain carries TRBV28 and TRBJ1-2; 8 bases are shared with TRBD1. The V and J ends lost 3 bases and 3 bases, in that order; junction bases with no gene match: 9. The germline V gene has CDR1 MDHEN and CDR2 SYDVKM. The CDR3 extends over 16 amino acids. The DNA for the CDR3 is TGTGCCAGCAGTTTTTCGGGGGCAGGGGGCGACTATGGCTACACCTTC. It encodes CASSFSGAGGDYGYTF.

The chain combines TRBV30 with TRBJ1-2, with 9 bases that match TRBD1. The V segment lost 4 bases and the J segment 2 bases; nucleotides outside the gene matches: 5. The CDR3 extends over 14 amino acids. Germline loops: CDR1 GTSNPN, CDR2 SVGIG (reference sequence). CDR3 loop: CAWNRQGGNYGYTF. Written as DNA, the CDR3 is TGTGCCTGGAACCGACAGGGGGGGAACTATGGCTACACCTTC. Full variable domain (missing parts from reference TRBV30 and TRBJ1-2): SQTIHQWPATLVQPVGSPLSLECTVEGTSNPNLYWYRQAAGRGLQLLFYSVGIGQISSEVPQNLSASRPQDRQFILSSKKLLLSDSGFYLCAWNRQGGNYGYTFGSGTRLTVV.

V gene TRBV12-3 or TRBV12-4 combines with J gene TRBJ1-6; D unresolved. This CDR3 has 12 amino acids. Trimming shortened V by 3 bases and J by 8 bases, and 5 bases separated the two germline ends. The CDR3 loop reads CASSFPYSPLHF. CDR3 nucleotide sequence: TGTGCCAGCAGTTTCCCCTATTCACCCCTCCACTTT.

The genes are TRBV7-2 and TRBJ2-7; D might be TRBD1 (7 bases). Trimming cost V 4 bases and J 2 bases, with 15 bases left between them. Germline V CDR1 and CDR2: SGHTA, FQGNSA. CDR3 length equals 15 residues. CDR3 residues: CASSSAGGPTYEQYV. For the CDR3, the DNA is TGTGCCAGCAGCTCTGCAGGGGGGCCTACCTACGAGCAGTACGTC.

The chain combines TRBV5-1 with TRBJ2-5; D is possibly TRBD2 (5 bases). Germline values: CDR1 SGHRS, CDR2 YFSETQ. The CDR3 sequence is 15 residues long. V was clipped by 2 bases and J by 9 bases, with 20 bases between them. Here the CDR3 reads CASSFVTSYPKAQYF. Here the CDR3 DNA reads TGCGCCAGCAGCTTCGTTACTAGTTACCCCAAGGCCCAGTACTTC.

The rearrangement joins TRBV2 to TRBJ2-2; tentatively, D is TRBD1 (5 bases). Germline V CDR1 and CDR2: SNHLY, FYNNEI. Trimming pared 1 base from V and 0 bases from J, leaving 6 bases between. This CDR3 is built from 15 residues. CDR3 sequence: CASSEGQPNTGELFF. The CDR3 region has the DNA TGTGCCAGCAGTGAAGGACAGCCGAACACCGGGGAGCTGTTTTTT.

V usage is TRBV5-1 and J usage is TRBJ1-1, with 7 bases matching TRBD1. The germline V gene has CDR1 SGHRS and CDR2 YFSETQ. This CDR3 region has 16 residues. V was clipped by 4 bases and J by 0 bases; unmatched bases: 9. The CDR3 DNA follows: TGCGCCAGCAGCCAGGGGGGCCGCACCATGAACACTGAAGCTTTCTTT. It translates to CASSQGGRTMNTEAFF.

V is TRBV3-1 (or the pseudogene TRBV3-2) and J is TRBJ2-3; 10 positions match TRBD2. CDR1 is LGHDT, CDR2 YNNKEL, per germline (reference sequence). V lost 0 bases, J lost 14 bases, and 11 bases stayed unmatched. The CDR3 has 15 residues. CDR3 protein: CASSQDPLAGVVVYF. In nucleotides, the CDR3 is TGTGCCAGCAGCCAAGACCCCCTAGCGGGGGTGGTTGTGTATTTT.

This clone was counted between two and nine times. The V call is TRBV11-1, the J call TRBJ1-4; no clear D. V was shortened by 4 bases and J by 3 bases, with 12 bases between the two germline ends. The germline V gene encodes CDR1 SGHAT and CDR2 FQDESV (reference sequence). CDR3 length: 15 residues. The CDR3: CASSSVISPNEKLFF. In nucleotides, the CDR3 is TGTGCCAGCAGCTCCGTAATATCTCCTAATGAAAAACTGTTTTTT.

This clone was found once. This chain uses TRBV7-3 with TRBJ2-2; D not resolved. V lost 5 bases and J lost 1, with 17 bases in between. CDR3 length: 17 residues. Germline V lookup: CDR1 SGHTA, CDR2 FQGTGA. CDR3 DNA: TGTGCCAGCAGCCCCCCTTTTGGCGGTGAGAACACCGGGGAGCTGTTTTTT. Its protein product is CASSPPFGGENTGELFF.

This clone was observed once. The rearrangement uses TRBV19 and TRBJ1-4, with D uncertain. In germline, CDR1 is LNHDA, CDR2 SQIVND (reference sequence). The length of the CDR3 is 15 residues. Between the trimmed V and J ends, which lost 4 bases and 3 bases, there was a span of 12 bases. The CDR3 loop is CASSTGRGSNEKLFF. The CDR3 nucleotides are TGTGCCAGTAGTACAGGTCGGGGATCTAATGAAAAACTGTTTTTT.

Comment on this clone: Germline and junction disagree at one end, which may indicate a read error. The CDR3 DNA reads as TGTGCCAGCAGGGAAGTGCAAAGTAGGGGTATAGCCTACGAGCAGTACTTC. It yields the protein CASREVQSRGIAYEQYF. This sequence joins TRBV6-1 and TRBJ2-7, with D possibly TRBD1 on 5 matching bases. The CDR3 length is 17 residues. Germline V gene lookup returns CDR1 MNHNS and CDR2 SASEGT.

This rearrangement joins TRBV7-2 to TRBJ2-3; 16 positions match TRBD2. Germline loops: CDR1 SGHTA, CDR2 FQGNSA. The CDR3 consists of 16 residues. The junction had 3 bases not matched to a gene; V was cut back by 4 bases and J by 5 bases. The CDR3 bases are TGTGCCAGCAGCTGGGGGACTAGCGGGAGGGTAGATACGCAGTATTTT. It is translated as CASSWGTSGRVDTQYF.

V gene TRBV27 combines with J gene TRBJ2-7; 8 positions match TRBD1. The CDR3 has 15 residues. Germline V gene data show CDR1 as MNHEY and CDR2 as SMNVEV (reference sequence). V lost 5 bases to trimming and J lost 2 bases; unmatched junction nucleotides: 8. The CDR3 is CASSDPRGLPYEQYF. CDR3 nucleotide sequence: TGTGCCAGCAGTGATCCCAGGGGGCTCCCCTACGAGCAGTACTTC.

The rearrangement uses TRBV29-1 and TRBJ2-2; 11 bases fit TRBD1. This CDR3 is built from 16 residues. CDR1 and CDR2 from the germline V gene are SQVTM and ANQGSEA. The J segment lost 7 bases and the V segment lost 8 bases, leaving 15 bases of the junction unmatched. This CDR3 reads CSILGPGQGVYGELFF. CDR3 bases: TGCAGCATTTTGGGTCCGGGACAGGGGGTCTACGGGGAGCTGTTTTTT.

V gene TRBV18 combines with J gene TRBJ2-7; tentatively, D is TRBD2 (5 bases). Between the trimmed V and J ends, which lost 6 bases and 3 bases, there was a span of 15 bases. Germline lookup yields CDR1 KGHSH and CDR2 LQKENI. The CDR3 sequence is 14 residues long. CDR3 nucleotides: TGTGCCAGCTCCCCGGGGTCAGGTTTCTACGAGCAGTACGTC. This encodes CASSPGSGFYEQYV.

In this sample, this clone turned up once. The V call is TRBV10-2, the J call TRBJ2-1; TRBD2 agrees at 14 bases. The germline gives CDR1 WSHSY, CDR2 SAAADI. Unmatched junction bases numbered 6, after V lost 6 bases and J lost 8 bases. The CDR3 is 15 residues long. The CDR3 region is CASRTSGGAVHEQFF. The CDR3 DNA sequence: TGCGCCAGCAGGACTAGCGGGGGGGCGGTCCATGAGCAGTTCTTC.